This T cell receptor (beta chain) was documented in a study of shared clonotypes between healthy human individuals (dated by TCRdb to 2020 to 2021). In terms of the full investigation: A few men and a couple of women, aged 18 to 49 years, made up the cohort. The study deeply sequenced blood TCR repertoires of about 5 healthy adults to estimate repertoire size and the extent of clonotype sharing between individuals. Different laboratories and diverse techniques were used to prepare libraries and sequence TCR repertoires, to increase sequencing depth and limit assay-specific biases. Leukapheresis yielded between about 0.94 and 8.9 billion PBMCs per donor. Results and caveats for the whole study, not just this receptor: Because the study included only a small number of donors, the genetic and exposure-history diversity represented was limited. Sampling was restricted to blood, and TCR repertoires in tissues likely differ from the TCR repertoires found in blood. Based on pairwise subsampling, the degree of clonotype sharing among donors was expected to be affected by sequencing depth.

Using the deep immunoSEQ assay, multiplex PCR amplified TCR CDR3 regions from genomic DNA. Extracted genomic DNA from each cell subset was spread evenly across all wells of several immunoSEQ 96-well plates, with each plate serving as a replicate. Each replicate PCR for unsorted PBMC received roughly 300 ng genomic DNA, equal to 25,000 to 30,000 T cell genomes. Ten immunoSEQ deep assay plates were used to sequence unsorted PBMC genomic DNA. Purified libraries were measured with a Qubit 3.0 fluorometer, size-checked on a Bioanalyzer 2100, and measured again with the KAPA Library Quantification kit. Every immunoSEQ 96-well plate was sequenced on a dedicated single-read 150-cycle Illumina NextSeq 550 flow cell. The paper's data handling went like this. Because the immunoSEQ output held only junctional sequences and lacked quality scores, the filtering could not match the filtering applied to full-length reads. Sequences were annotated with PyIR, a Python wrapper for IgBLAST v1.9, and V/J genes and CDR3 were assigned using IMGT germline references. Reads were removed for weak V/J assignments (E-value above 1e-6), missing CDR3, stop codons, out-of-frame junctions, or ambiguous translated residues. V3J clonotypes were defined as sequences sharing an identical inferred V gene, J gene, and CDR3 amino acid sequence. The percentage overlap between two repertoires was calculated by dividing the number of shared unique clonotypes by the size of the smaller repertoire. RTK rarefaction, the Chao1 estimator, and Recon v2.1 estimates of unobserved clonotypes were used to assess repertoire richness. TCRdb retrieved this table from immuneACCESS and kept in-frame rearrangements only. Not all clones are present; in checked studies, unresolved V genes account for under half, and no reason is known for the remainder. The V and J calls and clone size were taken over from that table, and D and trimming were inferred from the DNA. This sample holds hundreds of thousands of clones; about three quarters were observed only once. 10% to 15% of the sample is held by the ten biggest clonotypes.

V is cut back by 2 bases and J by 6 bases, with 10 bases in the junction unmatched. From cysteine to phenylalanine, the CDR3 is 15 amino acids long. Here the CDR3 DNA is all that survives: 45 bases in frame from base 1. CDR1 SGHNT and CDR2 YYREEE were looked up in the germline V gene (reference sequence). Remarks on this clone: This receptor's antigen is unknown. Base qualities are missing; no much larger clone stands one base away.

Donors were healthy HIV-negative adults with no recently reported acute infections or vaccinations. Only Caucasian adults living in Nashville, Tennessee, USA were represented among the donors. For unsorted samples, 90 million or so PBMCs were counted, and genomic DNA was extracted using the QIAamp DNA Blood Mini kit. Blood was collected by leukapheresis, and PBMCs were isolated by Ficoll-Histopaque density gradient centrifugation and then cryopreserved in liquid nitrogen vapor phase. The source material was PBMCs. This clonotype was obtained from a woman aged 40 to 55 in good health. Some clones in this sample may be carry-over from other donors' samples. In this chain, TRBV5-4 is recombined with TRBJ2-7, with 8 bases in between that match TRBD2. The nucleotides are TGTGCCAGCAGCTTACCGGGTAGCGGGGCTTTCGAGCAGTACTTC. Protein translation: CASSLPGSGAFEQYF.